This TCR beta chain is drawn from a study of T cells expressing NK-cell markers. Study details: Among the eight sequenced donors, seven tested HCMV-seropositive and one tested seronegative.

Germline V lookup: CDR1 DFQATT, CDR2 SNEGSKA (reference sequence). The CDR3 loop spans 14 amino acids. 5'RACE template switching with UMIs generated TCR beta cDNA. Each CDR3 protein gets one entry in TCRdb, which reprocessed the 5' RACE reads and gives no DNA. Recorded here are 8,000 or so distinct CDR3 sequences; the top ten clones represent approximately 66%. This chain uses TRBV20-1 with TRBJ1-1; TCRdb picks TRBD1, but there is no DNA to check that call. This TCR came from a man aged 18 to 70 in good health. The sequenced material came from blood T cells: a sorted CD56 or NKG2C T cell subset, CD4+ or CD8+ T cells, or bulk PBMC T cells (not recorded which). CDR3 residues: CSAATGESGTEAFF.